Listed below are T cell receptor beta chains from one sample, sequenced in a study of Ad26.COV2.S vaccination and SARS-CoV-2 variants. Sequenced by immunoSEQ multiplex PCR; TCRdb stores in-frame clones only, minus some. Of 300,000 to 400,000 clones listed, 85% to 90% are singletons. The sequencing used peripheral blood, collected in a trial of Ad26.COV2.S vaccine versus placebo. Receptor source: a person between 18 and 65 years old who received the Ad26.COV2.S COVID-19 vaccine or a placebo. Each CDR3 is given with its conserved first and last residue. A D gene is named only where the DNA matches it firmly. Only some rows state a clone size, as once, few, many or a class for expanded clones.

.,TRBV19,TRBJ2-2,TRBD2,16,CATRISRGGRTGELFF,TGTGCCACCCGAATTAGCCGGGGGGGCCGGACCGGGGAGCTGTTTTTT
once,TRBV7-9,TRBJ2-3,.,15,CASSPGTFPTDTQYF,TGTGCCAGCAGCCCAGGGACGTTCCCCACAGATACGCAGTATTTT
.,TRBV3-1/TRBV3-2,TRBJ2-7,TRBD2,13,CASSQIPGGLVIF,TGTGCCAGCAGCCAAATCCCGGGGGGACTAGTAATATTC
.,TRBV5-4,TRBJ2-7,TRBD2,15,CASSSITSGGYEQYF,TGTGCCAGCAGCTCAATTACTAGCGGGGGATACGAGCAGTACTTC
.,TRBV3-1/TRBV3-2,TRBJ1-1,.,15,CASSQEGGGNTEAFF,TGTGCCAGCAGCCAAGAGGGGGGTGGGAATACTGAAGCTTTCTTT
.,TRBV4-2,TRBJ1-1,TRBD1,16,CASSQPRGTVNTEAFF,TGTGCCAGCAGCCAACCACGGGGGACAGTCAACACTGAAGCTTTCTTT
few,TRBV3-1/TRBV3-2,TRBJ2-7,.,12,CASSYTPAEQYF,TGTGCCAGCAGCTATACACCCGCGGAGCAGTACTTC
.,TRBV7-2,TRBJ2-2,TRBD2,18,CASSSYPAGPTNTGELFF,TGTGCCAGCAGCTCCTACCCAGCGGGACCAACCAACACCGGGGAGCTGTTTTTT
.,TRBV27,TRBJ1-2,.,11,CASSGSGGYTF,TGTGCCAGCAGTGGCTCCGGAGGCTACACCTTC
.,TRBV5-1,TRBJ2-4,TRBD1,15,CASSLDRGAKNIQYF,TGCGCCAGCAGCTTGGACAGGGGAGCCAAAAACATTCAGTACTTC
.,TRBV5-1,TRBJ2-5,TRBD2,15,CASSFSTSGQETQYF,TGCGCCAGCAGCTTTTCGACTAGCGGCCAAGAGACCCAGTACTTC
.,TRBV30,TRBJ2-1,.,14,CAWSVNREMNEQFF,TGTGCCTGGAGTGTAAATCGGGAGATGAATGAGCAGTTCTTC
.,TRBV7-9,TRBJ2-3,.,14,CASSQLLSTDTQYF,TGTGCCAGCAGTCAACTCCTTAGCACAGATACGCAGTATTTT
.,TRBV27,TRBJ1-2,TRBD1,15,CASSLFGTGYYGYTF,TGTGCCAGCAGTTTATTCGGGACAGGGTACTATGGCTACACCTTC
.,TRBV18,TRBJ1-2,TRBD1,14,CASSPQDRGRDYTF,TGTGCCAGCTCACCTCAGGACAGGGGAAGAGACTACACCTTC
.,TRBV7-9,TRBJ2-7,TRBD1,15,CASSLRGQGEHEQYF,TGTGCCAGCAGCTTAAGGGGGCAGGGGGAACACGAGCAGTACTTC
.,TRBV4-1,TRBJ2-7,TRBD2,19,CASSHRHAQGLAGTYEQYF,TGCGCCAGCAGCCATCGACACGCCCAAGGACTAGCGGGGACCTACGAGCAGTACTTC
.,TRBV3-1/TRBV3-2,TRBJ2-1,.,12,CASSQMLNEQFF,TGTGCCAGCAGCCAGATGCTCAATGAGCAGTTCTTC
once,TRBV6-5,TRBJ1-1,.,10,CASSQVEAFF,TGTGCCAGCAGCCAAGTTGAAGCTTTCTTT
.,TRBV12-3/TRBV12-4,TRBJ1-2,TRBD1,13,CASSTTGNYGYTF,TGTGCCAGCAGCACGACAGGGAACTATGGCTACACCTTC
.,TRBV6-5,TRBJ1-2,TRBD1,16,CASSSLGDRQVYGYTF,TGTGCCAGCAGTTCCCTTGGGGACAGGCAGGTCTATGGCTACACCTTC
.,TRBV3-1/TRBV3-2,TRBJ1-3,.,17,CASSLVWGGWAGNTIYF,TGTGCCAGCAGTTTGGTCTGGGGGGGATGGGCAGGAAACACCATATATTTT
.,TRBV6-2/TRBV6-3,TRBJ2-7,TRBD1,16,CASSYPGGVWSYEQYF,TGTGCCAGCAGTTACCCAGGGGGCGTCTGGTCCTACGAGCAGTACTTC
few,TRBV3-1/TRBV3-2,TRBJ1-1,TRBD1,14,CASSRDRGNTEAFF,TGTGCCAGCAGCCGGGACAGGGGGAACACTGAAGCTTTCTTT
.,TRBV7-2,TRBJ2-5,.,16,CASSPREGSLVETQYF,TGTGCCAGCAGCCCCCGAGAGGGTTCCTTGGTGGAGACCCAGTACTTC
.,TRBV7-8,TRBJ1-6,.,13,CASSLLRDSPLHF,TGTGCCAGCAGCCTCCTCAGGGATTCACCCCTCCACTTT
.,TRBV7-9,TRBJ1-5,TRBD1,14,CASSSGTENQPQHF,TGTGCCAGCAGCTCGGGGACAGAGAATCAGCCCCAGCATTTT
.,TRBV7-8,TRBJ1-2,.,17,CASSLSPSRRTNYGYTF,TGTGCCAGCAGCTTATCGCCCTCCCGGAGGACTAACTATGGCTACACCTTC
.,TRBV5-4,TRBJ2-1,.,13,CASSSDRSNEQFF,TGTGCCAGCAGCTCCGACAGGAGCAATGAGCAGTTCTTC
.,TRBV5-1,TRBJ2-3,.,12,CASSLAADTQYF,TGCGCCAGCAGCTTGGCCGCAGATACGCAGTATTTT
.,TRBV12-2,TRBJ2-1,.,18,CASRLAPRKQGGDNEQFF,TGTGCAAGTCGCTTAGCCCCCCGTAAGCAGGGTGGGGACAATGAGCAGTTCTTC
.,TRBV4-3,TRBJ1-1,.,14,CASSSHRVNTEAFF,TGCGCCAGCAGCTCCCACAGGGTGAACACTGAAGCTTTCTTT
.,TRBV7-9,TRBJ2-5,TRBD1,16,CASSLVGQGLQETQYF,TGTGCCAGCAGCTTAGTTGGACAGGGGCTTCAAGAGACCCAGTACTTC
.,TRBV18,TRBJ1-2,.,19,CASSPRDCWEDSANYGYTF,TGTGCCAGCTCACCAAGGGATTGTTGGGAGGATTCAGCTAACTATGGCTACACCTTC
.,TRBV5-6,TRBJ2-4,TRBD1,16,CASSPGQGTSKNIQYF,TGTGCCAGCAGCCCAGGACAGGGAACGTCCAAAAACATTCAGTACTTC
.,TRBV6-2/TRBV6-3,TRBJ2-2,TRBD1,13,CASSYGQAGELFF,TGTGCCAGCAGTTACGGACAGGCCGGGGAGCTGTTTTTT
.,TRBV7-9,TRBJ2-3,TRBD2,13,CASGGVVTDTQYF,TGTGCCAGCGGGGGGGTAGTCACAGATACGCAGTATTTT